The entry below gives a single T cell receptor (beta chain) sequence along with its context. This CDR3 spans 16 amino acids. In germline, CDR1 is SQVTM, CDR2 ANQGSEA. V lost 0 bases, J lost 6 bases, and 13 bases stayed unmatched. This sample is part of a study of blood T cell repertoires in COVID-19. At the level of the study: Nucleic acid was either cDNA or gDNA, and it came from T cells, B-cell-depleted T cells, or PBMCs.

Per the original data handling: Reference gene primer amplification gave nucleated cell count estimates. Data came from immunoSEQ multiplex PCR; TCRdb stores just in-frame clones and leaves some out. V and J calls and clone size come straight from that table; D and trimming were deduced from the DNA. The table lists a few hundred thousand clones, around 84% of them singletons. The TCR sequence derives from a woman in her sixties who had recovered from COVID-19. The source material was peripheral blood. This sequence joins TRBV29-1 and TRBJ2-7; TRBD2 matches at 8 bases. Here the CDR3 reads CSVEDRGGFFGLEQYF. In nucleotides, the CDR3 is TGCAGCGTTGAAGATCGGGGGGGGTTCTTTGGACTCGAGCAGTACTTC.